A single sample is the source of the 17 T cell receptor beta chains below, sequenced in a study of tumour-infiltrating T cells in Burkitt lymphoma. TCRdb's copy holds only in-frame clones and misses some; the assay was immunoSEQ multiplex PCR. The sample has 2,000 to 2,500 clones; about two thirds are singletons. Material: tumor tissue. All receptors derive from a human donor with diffuse large B-cell lymphoma.

This clone was recorded a few times. The rearrangement uses TRBV5-1 and TRBJ2-5, with a tentative D call TRBD1 (5 bases). The CDR3 sequence is 14 residues long. V lost 2 bases to trimming and J lost 3 bases, with 11 bases between them. Germline assignment: CDR1 SGHRS and CDR2 YFSETQ. The CDR3 loop is CASSFGQGEETQYF. The DNA for the CDR3 is TGCGCCAGCAGCTTTGGGCAGGGTGAAGAGACCCAGTACTTC.

This clone is termed large. The V call is TRBV27, the J call TRBJ2-7; the match to TRBD1 covers 7 bases. Germline CDR1 reads MNHEY; CDR2 reads SMNVEV (reference sequence). The trim removed 5 bases at V and 3 bases at J, leaving 19 bases unmatched. This CDR3 is 18 amino acids long. The chain's CDR3 is CASSVYPTGFDKVYEQYF. CDR3 DNA: TGTGCCAGCAGTGTATACCCGACAGGGTTCGACAAGGTCTACGAGCAGTACTTC.

This clone was seen more than once but under ten times. The gene calls are TRBV6-5 and TRBJ1-1; 8 nucleotides line up with TRBD1. This CDR3 has 13 amino acids. V lost 7 bases, J lost 5 bases, and 6 bases stayed unmatched. Germline V gives CDR1 MNHEY, CDR2 SVGAGI. The CDR3 region is CASTHTGGTEAFF. The CDR3, as DNA: TGTGCCAGCACCCATACAGGGGGAACTGAAGCTTTCTTT.

This clone qualifies as large. V gene TRBV5-1 combines with J gene TRBJ1-2; D unresolved. V lost 2 bases and J lost 4, with 9 bases in between. The CDR3 has 13 residues. Germline V gene sequence: CDR1 SGHRS, CDR2 YFSETQ. CDR3 region: CASSFDGIYGYTF. CDR3 in DNA: TGCGCCAGCAGCTTTGACGGGATCTATGGCTACACCTTC. Full variable domain (missing parts from reference TRBV5-1 and TRBJ1-2): KAGVTQTPRYLIKTRGQQVTLSCSPISGHRSVSWYQQTPGQGLQFLFEYFSETQRNKGNFPGRFSGRQFSNSRSEMNVSTLELGDSALYLCASSFDGIYGYTFGSGTRLTVV.

This sequence joins TRBV7-9 and TRBJ1-2; perhaps TRBD1 as D (5 bases). V was shortened by 1 base and J by 4 bases, with 13 bases between the two germline ends. The CDR3 sequence is 15 residues long. The germline V gene encodes CDR1 SEHNR and CDR2 FQNEAQ (reference sequence). The CDR3 DNA follows: TGTGCCAGCAGCTTAGAAGGGGAGAGAGGCTATGGCTACACCTTC. Its protein product is CASSLEGERGYGYTF. Full variable domain (remainder filled in from reference TRBV7-9 and TRBJ1-2): DTGVSQNPRHKITKRGQNVTFRCDPISEHNRLYWYRQTLGQGPEFLTYFQNEAQLEKSRLLSDRFSAERPKGSFSTLEIQRTEQGDSAMYLCASSLEGERGYGYTFGSGTRLTVV.

The chain combines TRBV7-9 with TRBJ1-1; D is unclear. V gave up 0 bases and J gave up 0 bases, with 2 bases separating them. CDR3 size: 13 residues. Germline V gene data show CDR1 as SEHNR and CDR2 as FQNEAQ (reference sequence). CDR3 nucleotide sequence: TGTGCCAGCAGCTTAGCCCTGAACACTGAAGCTTTCTTT. Amino acids: CASSLALNTEAFF.

This clone was detected only a few times. The chain carries TRBV6-5 and TRBJ2-2; D remains ambiguous. V lost 5 bases to trimming and J lost 0 bases, with 10 bases between them. This CDR3 has 15 residues. Germline V gives CDR1 MNHEY, CDR2 SVGAGI. The CDR3 sequence: CASSPVAANTGELFF. Here the CDR3 DNA reads TGTGCCAGCAGTCCCGTGGCCGCGAACACCGGGGAGCTGTTTTTT.

As concerns this clone: One junction end does not reproduce the germline sequence, and a read error may be involved. The gene calls are TRBV7-7 and TRBJ1-5; possibly TRBD1 for D (5 bases). Germline loops: CDR1 SSHAT, CDR2 FNYEAQ (reference sequence). The CDR3 is made up of 17 amino acids. This CDR3 reads CASRVLQGPPANQPQHF. CDR3 in DNA: TGTGCTAGCAGGGTCCTTCAGGGCCCTCCCGCGAATCAGCCCCAGCATTTT.

The chain is built from TRBV29-1 and TRBJ1-1; D unclear. The V gene lost 4 bases and the J gene lost 7 bases, with 19 bases spanning the gap. Germline V gives CDR1 SQVTM, CDR2 ANQGSEA. The CDR3 consists of 14 residues. The CDR3 reads CSVAEGLYNFEAFF. The CDR3 nucleotides are TGCAGCGTTGCAGAAGGGTTATATAATTTTGAAGCTTTCTTT.

This rearrangement joins TRBV4-1 to TRBJ2-7, with D possibly matching TRBD1 (6 bases). The CDR3 extends over 18 amino acids. The V end was cut by 4 bases, the J end by 7 bases, with 29 bases between. CDR1 is MGHRA, CDR2 YSYEKL, per germline. CDR3: CASSPAIRRQEPQGEQYF. Here the CDR3 DNA reads TGCGCCAGCAGCCCAGCAATTAGGCGACAGGAACCTCAGGGTGAGCAGTACTTC.

The rearrangement links TRBV7-9 to TRBJ1-2; D is undetermined. Trimming took off 1 base at V and 8 bases at J, with 20 bases between the two ends. Germline CDR1 and CDR2: SEHNR and FQNEAQ (reference sequence). This CDR3 has 16 amino acids. CDR3 protein: CASSLGYSTGIEGYTF. The CDR3 DNA reads as TGTGCCAGCAGCTTAGGATACTCAACCGGGATCGAAGGCTACACCTTC.

This clone was counted a few times. This chain joins TRBV28 and TRBJ2-5; D remains unclear. Germline V lookup: CDR1 MDHEN, CDR2 SYDVKM. This CDR3 spans 13 amino acids. V dropped 3 bases and J dropped 5 bases, with 10 bases sitting between them. This CDR3 reads CASSFFRRETQYF. In DNA form, the CDR3 reads TGTGCCAGCAGTTTCTTTCGGCGGGAGACCCAGTACTTC.

This chain links TRBV6-5 with TRBJ1-5; no clear D gene. The CDR3 is 15 residues long. V was pared by 0 bases and J by 0 bases, with 6 bases between. Germline V lookup: CDR1 MNHEY, CDR2 SVGAGI. CDR3 sequence (DNA): TGTGCCAGCAGTTACTCCGGGAATAGCAATCAGCCCCAGCATTTT. Amino acids: CASSYSGNSNQPQHF.

Only a few counts were recorded for this clone. This CDR3 is CASSPHSGSSYEQYF. The CDR3 DNA reads TGTGCCAGCAGCCCTCATAGCGGGTCTTCCTACGAGCAGTACTTC. This chain joins TRBV11-2 and TRBJ2-7, with TRBD2 identical over 7 bases. Germline V gene sequence: CDR1 SGHAT, CDR2 FQNNGV. The CDR3 has 15 amino acids. V shed 5 bases, J shed 1 base, and the junction held 8 bases outside the gene matches. The variable domain in full, completed from reference TRBV11-2 and TRBJ2-7, reads EAGVAQSPRYKIIEKRQSVAFWCNPISGHATLYWYQQILGQGPKLLIQFQNNGVVDDSQLPKDRFSAERLKGVDSTLKIQPAKLEDSAVYLCASSPHSGSSYEQYFGPGTRLTVT.

This chain uses TRBV19 with TRBJ2-1; 7 bases line up with TRBD2. This CDR3 has 14 residues. Germline V gene sequence: CDR1 LNHDA, CDR2 SQIVND (reference sequence). V lost 5 bases, J lost 7 bases, and 8 bases stayed unmatched. CDR3 nucleotides: TGTGCCAGTAGTGTCGGGTCGGGGGGAAATGAGCAGTTCTTC. Translating gives CASSVGSGGNEQFF.

The table lists this clone with a few counts. The chain employs TRBV5-4 and TRBJ1-1; the D is unclear. The germline V gene has CDR1 SGHNT and CDR2 YYREEE (reference sequence). The CDR3 runs to 14 residues. Trimming left V 4 bases short and J 1 base short, with 11 bases between. The CDR3 spells CASSPAGTNTEAFF. The CDR3 bases are TGTGCCAGCAGCCCGGCAGGTACGAACACTGAAGCTTTCTTT.

The V call is TRBV28, the J call TRBJ2-2; D not resolved. Trimming removed 7 bases at V and 0 bases at J, with 9 bases between. CDR3 length: 14 residues. From germline, CDR1 is MDHEN and CDR2 SYDVKM. CDR3 sequence: CASTPSANTGELFF. For the CDR3, the DNA is TGTGCCAGCACGCCCTCCGCGAACACCGGGGAGCTGTTTTTT.